Below, one TCR beta chain is given with its context. This clone appeared once. The antigen this receptor binds is unknown. Per-base quality was not reported, and no clone a single base away is much larger than it. For CDR1 and CDR2, the germline V gene lists MNHNS and SASEGT. The CDR3 starts with the cysteine, ends with the phenylalanine, and has 10 residues. Just the 30-base CDR3 DNA is kept, in frame starting at base 1. The germline V and J ends show losses of 7 bases and 11 bases respectively, and no gene match explains 4 bases of the junction. The cohort comprised around 690 healthy bone marrow donors. Cohort members were all nominally healthy when sampled, although unrecorded immune exposures were likely present. The donor was CMV seropositive and belonged to the group of 250 to 300 seropositive cohort members. A peripheral blood sample was collected from each donor, and TCR beta sequencing was performed on peripheral blood mononuclear cells. Genomic DNA was extracted from the blood cell samples with the Qiagen DNeasy Blood Extraction Kit.

The sample originates from a study of cytomegalovirus exposure and HLA in healthy donors (dated by TCRdb to about 2017). Turning to the overall study: An earlier analysis of approximately 550 of the donors reported approximately 300 Gb of sequence data and around 110 million unique TCR beta sequences from some 180 million T cells. Among almost 400 genotyped donors of the cohort, an average of approximately 240,000 unique TCR beta nucleotide sequences were sequenced per donor, roughly a sixth of them non-productive. Around 300 gigabases of sequencing data and tens of millions of unique TCR sequences were included in an early release covering under 650 HLA-typed donors. HLA typing covered class I and class II loci at four-digit resolution. A separate validation cohort of roughly 130 different subjects was used in addition to the roughly 620-subject first cohort. Rather than drawing on any new phenotypic data, the later analysis identified candidate immune exposures from TCR beta sequences and the way those sequences occurred across donors. Donor age, sex, ethnicity and CMV serostatus were collected together with the repertoire data. Every discovery cohort repertoire had been produced on one sequencing platform. To predict cytomegalovirus infection status, the study combined high-throughput TCR immunosequencing, statistical association of individual TCRs with disease status, and machine learning. The study aimed to test whether cataloging public T cell receptors could reveal signatures of past pathogen exposure. The T cell repertoires of around 670 subjects were profiled by immunosequencing and related to cytomegalovirus serostatus. The number of donors typed differed by locus, with 629-630 for A, B, C, DRB1 and DQB1, around 500 for DQA1, over 600 for DPA1, and about 450 for DPB1. Because of strong linkage in the cohort, a handful of DR-DQ haplotypes were treated as single units for association and clustering. In a later genetic analysis, genome-wide SNP genotypes for about three fifths of the roughly 670 donors were used, and that subset was treated as a discovery cohort. The genetic ancestry cluster associated with self-reported Caucasian donors included about 84% of the 300 to 450 genotyped donors. A later analysis re-analyzed previously published TCR beta repertoires from 660 or so donors and added high-resolution HLA genotyping to study TCR occurrence patterns. In an earlier analysis of roughly 540 of the donors, high-throughput TCR beta sequencing was used to judge whether each TCR beta V gene segment behaved as functional or pseudogenic.

Libraries were made using the immunoSEQ multiplex PCR assay. The multiplex PCR relied on a mix of 60 forward primers for TCR Vbeta segments and 13 reverse primers for TCR Jbeta segments. The CDR3 region of rearranged TCR beta genes was amplified from genomic DNA by a multiplex PCR assay. Amplified TCR beta libraries were sequenced as 87-base-pair reads on the Illumina HiSeq System. The original methods were these. A later analysis tallied tens of millions of unique TCR beta chains across the 666 repertoires, and approximately 12 million of those chains were shared by two or more donors. Raw reads were error-corrected and collapsed into unique sequences by a nearest-neighbor algorithm in which closely related sequences were merged to remove PCR and sequencing errors. V, D and J gene segments were assigned by aligning CDR3 sequences to IMGT reference sequences. For a sequence to be retained, a match of at least six nucleotides was required to both a V gene segment and a J gene segment. Rearrangements were classified as productive when the CDR3 lacked stop codons and remained in frame with V and J, and all other rearrangements were classified as non-productive. CDR3 was defined by IMGT convention, running from the second conserved V-encoded cysteine to the conserved J-encoded phenylalanine. In an earlier analysis of just under 600 of the donors, sequences lacking an unambiguous match to a single V gene segment were excluded. An earlier analysis of 550 to 650 of the donors classified V segments as functional when productive rearrangements were above 56.7% and as segregating when the standard deviation between donors was above 5%. A statistical classification framework was built to diagnose cytomegalovirus status from the catalog of TCR beta chain sequences. In a later analysis, TCR nucleotide sequences were compared against IMGT/GENE-DB human TR gene sequences so that V and J genes could be assigned. A later analysis assigned CDR3 sequences and most-parsimonious VDJ recombination scenarios with the TCRdist pipeline. In a later analysis, every TCR beta chain was defined by the combination of its CDR3 amino acid sequence and its V-gene family, and reads without a unique V-gene family were dropped. A later analysis removed roughly 590 highly shared, low-generation-probability nucleotide sequences to deal with suspected cross-contamination and a sequencing artifact. In a later analysis, a clonal expansion index was calculated for each public chain from normalized within-repertoire ranks of inferred template counts. Generation probabilities in a later analysis came from a VDJ recombination model fitted to out-of-frame rearrangements, and those results were checked against IGoR. A later analysis scored TCR-TCR, TCR-HLA and TCR-CMV co-occurrence with hypergeometric tests, applying a repertoire-size bias correction to TCR pairs. In a later analysis, false discovery rates were estimated by permuting HLA or CMV assignments 20 times. In a later analysis, co-occurring TCRs were grouped with DBSCAN, and TCRdist sequence similarity was added when clustering was performed within HLA-allele-positive subsets. For co-occurrence clustering, repertoires with fewer than 30,000 or more than 120,000 public chains were excluded, along with about five repertoires with anomalous nucleotide sharing. TCRdb carries this immuneACCESS record with in-frame sequences only. Its versions omit some clonotypes, under half of them owing to an unresolved V gene in the studies checked, with the rest unexplained. The DNA was the basis for D and trimming; V, J and clone size are from that table. The sample contains fewer than 150,000 clones, about 78% of them found a single time. Of the sample, less than 5.5% falls within the top ten clones.

Results and caveats for the whole study, not just this receptor: A later genetic analysis reported fewer N-insertions in productive TCRs among donors in an Asian-associated ancestry cluster than the approximately 670-donor mean. The presence/absence analyses assumed that sequencing depth was roughly uniform across donors, and that assumption may not be true. While some public TCRs were present in many individuals, most TCR sequences turned up only very rarely across donors. In both the original and validation cohorts, the classifier was reported to diagnose cytomegalovirus status with high specificity and sensitivity. A further reported finding was that TCR beta sequences accurately predicted the HLA-A and HLA-B alleles for most subjects in the first cohort. Only TCR beta chains were sequenced in this cohort, and the absence of alpha or paired-chain data limited detectable features. In a later genetic analysis, a missense DCLRE1C variant was associated with V-gene and J-gene trimming of TCR beta chains, and the association was replicated in an independent cohort. Some IMGT-functional V segments, including TRBV6-2 and TRBV6-3, could not be distinguished by the 87-base-pair reads and were therefore excluded. Linkage disequilibrium might explain the correlated functional status among segregating V segments, but an unknown experimental factor could not be ruled out. A later analysis found that most CMV-associated TCR beta chains appeared HLA-restricted, with HLA associations seemingly driven largely by CMV exposure. Because HLA typing was unavailable for some donors at each locus, only the typed subset was used in association tests. Immune exposure information for the cohort was limited to CMV serostatus. In a later analysis, HLA-associated TCR beta chains were found to be more clonally expanded and to have lower generation probabilities than equally common non-associated chains. According to a later analysis, TCR association rates differed among HLA loci, with DRB1 alleles showing the most associated TCRs and HLA-C alleles showing the fewest. The authors suggested that the approach could potentially be extended to other disease states and immunological phenotypes. In an earlier analysis of fewer than 700 of the donors, most TCR beta V segments appeared in productive rearrangements about 87% or about 30% of the time, broadly matching IMGT annotations. In a later analysis, around 17,000 TCR beta sequences were associated with specific HLA alleles at a false discovery rate of 0.05. Assigning TCR associations to individual alleles was difficult when HLA alleles, especially DR and DQ, strongly co-occurred. A cluster of highly shared sequence variants was judged likely to be a technical artifact of the sequencing pipeline. A later analysis reported that several top co-occurrence clusters appeared linked to parvovirus B19, influenza, CMV and Epstein-Barr virus. A few of the identified cytomegalovirus-associated TCR beta chains were confirmed in vitro to be specific for cytomegalovirus antigens. The study gave a list of 150 to 200 TCR beta chains associated with cytomegalovirus. Over 15 rarely observed V segments, including chromosome 9 orphons, were excluded from the earlier analysis of approximately 600 of the donors because counts were too low.

Source material: PBMCs. This receptor was taken from a woman aged 25 to 39 in good health and CMV-seropositive. The chain employs TRBV6-1 and TRBJ1-1, with TRBD1 identical over 7 junction bases. CDR3 sequence: CASIDRAAFF. The nucleotide sequence reads TGTGCCAGCATAGACAGGGCGGCTTTCTTT.